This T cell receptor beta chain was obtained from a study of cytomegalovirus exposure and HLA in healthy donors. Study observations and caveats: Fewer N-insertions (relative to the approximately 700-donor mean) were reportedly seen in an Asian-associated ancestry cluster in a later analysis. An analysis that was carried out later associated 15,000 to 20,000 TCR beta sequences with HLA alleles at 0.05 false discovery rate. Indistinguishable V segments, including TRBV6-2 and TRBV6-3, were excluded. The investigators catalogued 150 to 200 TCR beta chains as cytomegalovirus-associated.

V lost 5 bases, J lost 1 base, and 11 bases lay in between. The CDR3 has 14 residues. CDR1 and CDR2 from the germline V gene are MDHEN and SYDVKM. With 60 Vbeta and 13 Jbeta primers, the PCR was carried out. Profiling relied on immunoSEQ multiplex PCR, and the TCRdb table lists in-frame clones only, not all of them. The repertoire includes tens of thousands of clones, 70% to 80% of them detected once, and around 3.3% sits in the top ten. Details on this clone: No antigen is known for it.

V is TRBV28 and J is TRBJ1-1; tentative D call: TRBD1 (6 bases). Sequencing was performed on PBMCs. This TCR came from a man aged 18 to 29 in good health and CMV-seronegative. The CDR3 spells CASSLGQKNTEAFF. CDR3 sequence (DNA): TGTGCCAGCAGTCTCGGACAGAAGAACACTGAAGCTTTCTTT.